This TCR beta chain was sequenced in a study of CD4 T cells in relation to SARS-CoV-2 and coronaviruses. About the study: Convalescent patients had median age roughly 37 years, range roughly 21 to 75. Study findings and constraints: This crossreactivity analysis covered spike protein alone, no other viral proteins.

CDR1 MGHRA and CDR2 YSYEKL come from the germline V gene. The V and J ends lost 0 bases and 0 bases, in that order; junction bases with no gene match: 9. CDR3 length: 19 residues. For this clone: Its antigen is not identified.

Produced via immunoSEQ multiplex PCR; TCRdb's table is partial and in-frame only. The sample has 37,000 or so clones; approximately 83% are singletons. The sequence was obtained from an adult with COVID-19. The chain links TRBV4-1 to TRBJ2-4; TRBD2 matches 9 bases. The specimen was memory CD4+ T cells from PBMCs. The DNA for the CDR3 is TGCGCCAGCAGCCAAGAGTGGTCTAGCGGGGATCTAGCCAAAAACATTCAGTACTTC. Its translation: CASSQEWSSGDLAKNIQYF.